This T cell receptor beta chain comes out of a study of blood T cell repertoires in COVID-19. The wider study: From T cells, B-cell-depleted T cells, or PBMCs came the material, which was cDNA or gDNA.

In the original processing: From reference gene primer amplification, estimates of nucleated cell counts were derived. Sequenced by immunoSEQ multiplex PCR; TCRdb stores in-frame clones only, minus some. The DNA gave D and trimming, while V, J and clone size come from that table. The table shows 400,000 to 550,000 clones, with roughly 91% occurring only once. The germline CDR1 and CDR2 sequences are MNHNS and SASEGT. V was cut by 5 bases and J by 4 bases, with 14 bases left in between. There are 15 residues in the CDR3. Material: peripheral blood. The TCR originated in a woman under 40 with acute or convalescent COVID-19. The chain carries TRBV6-1 and TRBJ1-4; D may be TRBD1 (5 bases). The CDR3 region is CASSLGRQINEKLFF. The CDR3, as DNA: TGTGCCAGCAGTTTGGGTAGACAGATTAATGAAAAACTGTTTTTT.